The 14 T cell receptor beta chains presented below share a single source sample, sequenced in a study of control samples from healthy donors and cancer patients. Libraries were prepared by immunoSEQ multiplex PCR; TCRdb keeps only in-frame clonotypes and omits some of them. The sample holds under 450,000 clones; approximately 92% are singletons and the top ten take 6% to 7%. The sample was PBMCs. The receptor source for this set is a man aged 35-49 years with head and neck cancer.

V gene TRBV11-3 combines with J gene TRBJ1-1; D remains ambiguous. V gave up 1 base and J gave up 4 bases, with 16 bases separating them. CDR3 length: 16 amino acids. Germline V CDR1 and CDR2: SGHNT, YENEEA. CDR3 bases: TGTGCCAGCAGCTTAGTGAAGTCCGAGTGGAGCACTGAAGCTTTCTTT. It is translated as CASSLVKSEWSTEAFF.

This chain joins TRBV15 and TRBJ1-5; D ambiguous. Trimming cost V 4 bases and J 6 bases, with 13 bases left between them. CDR1 is LNHNV and CDR2 is YYDKDF in the germline V gene (reference sequence). The CDR3 loop spans 14 amino acids. CDR3 region: CATSIDRGGQPQHF. DNA of the CDR3: TGTGCCACCAGCATCGACCGTGGAGGTCAGCCCCAGCATTTT.

V gene TRBV5-6 combines with J gene TRBJ1-2; D is undetermined. The CDR3 consists of 13 residues. V was trimmed by 4 bases and J by 1 base, leaving 8 bases between them. Germline lookup yields CDR1 SGHDT and CDR2 YYEEEE. This chain's CDR3 is CASSPGVNYGYTF. The CDR3 DNA reads as TGTGCCAGCAGCCCTGGGGTTAACTATGGCTACACCTTC.

This chain joins TRBV4-1 and TRBJ1-2; D uncertain. This CDR3 has 15 amino acids. The V gene lost 4 bases and the J gene lost 2 bases, with 14 bases spanning the gap. The germline V gene encodes CDR1 MGHRA and CDR2 YSYEKL. The CDR3 loop reads CASSPSRAPNYGYTF. The CDR3 DNA is TGCGCCAGCAGCCCGTCGCGGGCTCCCAACTATGGCTACACCTTC.

This chain joins TRBV6-2 or TRBV6-3 and TRBJ2-2; D is uncertain. Germline CDR1 MNHEY, CDR2 SVGEGT. Between the trimmed V and J ends, which lost 2 bases and 1 base, there was a span of 8 bases. The CDR3 spans 15 residues. As DNA, the CDR3 is TGTGCCAGCAGTTACCTCCGACAGAACACCGGGGAGCTGTTTTTT. Translating gives CASSYLRQNTGELFF.

This clone was seen once. The chain combines TRBV18 with TRBJ2-5; D might be TRBD1 (5 bases). Trimming pared 8 bases from V and 4 bases from J, leaving 29 bases between. This CDR3 spans 18 amino acids. Germline CDR1 and CDR2: KGHSH and LQKENI. This CDR3 reads CASLDRQIPSQYVETQYF. The DNA of the CDR3 is TGTGCCAGCCTAGACCGACAGATTCCTTCTCAGTACGTAGAGACCCAGTACTTC.

This chain uses TRBV5-1 with TRBJ2-1; TRBD1 might be the D (7 bases). The V gene's germline CDR1 is SGHRS and CDR2 YFSETQ. The CDR3 consists of 16 residues. The ends were cut back, 4 bases at V and 8 bases at J, with 22 bases in the middle. In DNA, the CDR3 is TGCGCCAGCAGCCTGGACAGGAGGGATGGCACCGATGAGCAGTTCTTC. Its protein product is CASSLDRRDGTDEQFF.

This clone turned up a few times. The V call is TRBV18, the J call TRBJ2-4; D is unclear. There are 16 residues in the CDR3. V was clipped by 0 bases and J by 0 bases, with 9 bases between them. Germline CDR1 is KGHSH and CDR2 is LQKENI. CDR3 sequence (DNA): TGTGCCAGCTCACCACCGGGAAGCATAGCCAAAAACATTCAGTACTTC. As protein: CASSPPGSIAKNIQYF.

The chain combines TRBV28 with TRBJ2-7, with 8 nucleotides matching TRBD1. CDR3 length: 13 amino acids. Germline CDR1 and CDR2: MDHEN and SYDVKM. The ends lost 7 bases at V and 8 bases at J; junction bases unmatched: 10. The DNA for the CDR3 is TGTGCCAGCATCGGGACAGGTTTACGGAAGCAGTACTTC. Its translation is CASIGTGLRKQYF.

This chain joins TRBV29-1 and TRBJ1-5, with a weak D call TRBD1 (5 bases). This CDR3 contains 19 residues. Germline CDR1 SQVTM, CDR2 ANQGSEA. V dropped 3 bases and J dropped 0 bases, with 24 bases sitting between them. In DNA form, the CDR3 reads TGCAGCGTTGATTCGTGGCTATCGGGGACCAAATATAGCAATCAGCCCCAGCATTTT. As protein: CSVDSWLSGTKYSNQPQHF.

This clone came up once. The chain has TRBV19 and TRBJ2-7; D may be TRBD2 (6 bases). The germline V gene has CDR1 LNHDA and CDR2 SQIVND (reference sequence). The CDR3 sequence is 15 residues long. Trimming cost V 1 base and J 3 bases, with 13 bases left between them. CDR3 sequence: CASSIGTSSHYEQYF. The CDR3 DNA follows: TGTGCCAGTAGTATAGGCACTAGCAGCCACTACGAGCAGTACTTC.

The chain has TRBV11-2 and TRBJ1-2; D remains unclear. The V gene's germline CDR1 is SGHAT and CDR2 FQNNGV. The CDR3 loop spans 14 amino acids. V lost 0 bases and J 4 bases, leaving 9 bases between the germline ends. CDR3 in amino acids: CASSLEGASYGYTF. The CDR3 nucleotides are TGTGCCAGCAGCTTAGAGGGCGCTTCCTATGGCTACACCTTC.

The rearrangement uses TRBV6-2 or TRBV6-3 and TRBJ2-1, with TRBD2 matching over 8 bases. CDR1 is MNHEY and CDR2 is SVGEGT in the germline V gene. This CDR3 region has 18 residues. The trim removed 4 bases at V and 7 bases at J, leaving 18 bases unmatched. This CDR3 is CASSSPIQRGLNWNEQFF. The CDR3 bases are TGTGCCAGCAGTTCCCCTATCCAGCGGGGGCTCAATTGGAATGAGCAGTTCTTC.

About this clone itself: A read error may produce the germline difference seen at one junction end. The chain links TRBV7-7 to TRBJ2-5, with 8 bases identical to TRBD2. The CDR3 totals 15 residues. Germline V CDR1 and CDR2: SSHAT, FNYEAQ (reference sequence). The CDR3 sequence is CASSSAGVYGETQYF. The CDR3 coding sequence is TGTGCTAGCAGCTCAGCGGGAGTCTATGGAGAGACCCAGTACTTC.